Following are 15 T cell receptor beta chains from one sample sequenced in a study of blood T cell repertoires in COVID-19. Profiled with immunoSEQ multiplex PCR; TCRdb holds only in-frame clones, not every one. The top ten clones hold approximately 3.2% of a sample with 200,000 to 250,000 clones, around 83% of them seen once. Specimen: peripheral blood. These receptors were collected from a woman between 18 and 29 years old with acute or convalescent COVID-19.

The V and J genes are TRBV6-6 and TRBJ2-7; no clear D gene. The length of the CDR3 is 12 residues. The germline V gene encodes CDR1 MNHNY and CDR2 SVGAGI (reference sequence). Trimming removed 0 bases at V and 4 bases at J, with 4 bases between. Here the CDR3 reads CASSYSLYEQYF. In DNA, the CDR3 is TGTGCCAGCAGTTACTCCCTATACGAGCAGTACTTC.

The rearrangement links TRBV4-3 to TRBJ1-6; unclear D gene. The CDR3 is 17 residues long. The germline CDR1 and CDR2 sequences are LGHNA and YSLEER. V lost 0 bases to trimming and J lost 0 bases, with 9 bases between them. The DNA of the CDR3 is TGCGCCAGCAGCCAAGAGTTCCTCAGCTCCTATAATTCACCCCTCCACTTT. As protein: CASSQEFLSSYNSPLHF.

This chain uses TRBV7-9 with TRBJ2-1; 8 bases map to TRBD2. V shed 6 bases and J 4 bases; nucleotides not matched to a gene: 5. Germline CDR1 is SEHNR and CDR2 is FQNEAQ (reference sequence). This CDR3 contains 14 residues. The CDR3 loop reads CASSLSGGYNEQFF. CDR3 sequence (DNA): TGTGCCAGCAGTTTAAGCGGGGGATACAATGAGCAGTTCTTC. Complete variable domain (other parts from reference TRBV7-9 and TRBJ2-1): DTGVSQNPRHKITKRGQNVTFRCDPISEHNRLYWYRQTLGQGPEFLTYFQNEAQLEKSRLLSDRFSAERPKGSFSTLEIQRTEQGDSAMYLCASSLSGGYNEQFFGPGTRLTVL.

In this sample, this clone turned up a few times. The rearrangement uses TRBV19 and TRBJ1-3; D perhaps matches TRBD1 (5 bases). This CDR3 contains 15 residues. Trimming took off 0 bases at V and 2 bases at J, with 8 bases between the two ends. Germline loops: CDR1 LNHDA, CDR2 SQIVND (reference sequence). CDR3 sequence reads: CASSIDSGPGNTIYF. The CDR3, as DNA: TGTGCCAGTAGTATAGATTCAGGGCCTGGAAACACCATATATTTT.

The V call is TRBV2, the J call TRBJ2-7; 9 nucleotides agree with TRBD1. Germline lookup yields CDR1 SNHLY and CDR2 FYNNEI. V dropped 7 bases and J dropped 1; count of bases not matched to a gene: 8. The CDR3 is 15 residues long. Here the CDR3 DNA reads TGTGCCAGCAAGGGACAGGGCATATCTTCCTACGAGCAGTACTTC. Its translation is CASKGQGISSYEQYF.

The gene calls are TRBV10-2 and TRBJ2-7; D is unresolved. The CDR3 has 13 residues. V was pared by 3 bases and J by 2 bases, with 8 bases between. The germline V gene has CDR1 WSHSY and CDR2 SAAADI. CDR3 in DNA: TGCGCCAGCAGTGATGCGGTAGCCTACGAGCAGTACTTC. This translates into CASSDAVAYEQYF.

This sequence joins TRBV18 and TRBJ2-5; 10 nucleotides align to TRBD2. Germline V lookup: CDR1 KGHSH, CDR2 LQKENI. With V trimmed by 2 bases and J by 5 bases, 5 bases remained unmatched. The CDR3 length is 15 residues. CDR3 loop: CASSPFLAGEETQYF. CDR3 bases: TGTGCCAGCTCACCATTCCTAGCGGGAGAGGAGACCCAGTACTTC.

J is TRBJ1-2 and V is TRBV28; 10 nucleotides match TRBD1. Trimming took 5 bases from V and 4 from J; bases not matched to a gene: 7. In germline, CDR1 is MDHEN, CDR2 SYDVKM. The CDR3 runs 15 residues. The CDR3 loop is CASSPRQGARYGYTF. The CDR3 bases are TGTGCCAGCAGTCCGAGACAGGGGGCGCGCTATGGCTACACCTTC.

The V gene is TRBV5-1, the J gene TRBJ2-1; possibly TRBD2 for D (5 bases). The CDR3 runs to 14 residues. Per the germline V gene, CDR1 is SGHRS and CDR2 is YFSETQ. V lost 4 bases to trimming and J lost 0 bases, with 8 bases between them. The CDR3 loop is CASSPGNSYNEQFF. CDR3 coding DNA: TGCGCCAGCAGCCCGGGGAACTCCTACAATGAGCAGTTCTTC.

The gene calls are TRBV27 and TRBJ2-7; D is undetermined. The V end was cut by 4 bases, the J end by 3 bases, with 16 bases between. The CDR3 consists of 15 residues. Per the germline V gene, CDR1 is MNHEY and CDR2 is SMNVEV (reference sequence). CDR3 sequence: CASSWFGGSDYEQYF. The CDR3 bases are TGTGCCAGCAGTTGGTTTGGCGGATCGGACTACGAGCAGTACTTC.

V gene TRBV19 combines with J gene TRBJ2-2, with 10 bases aligning to TRBD2. Looked up from germline, CDR1 is LNHDA and CDR2 is SQIVND (reference sequence). The CDR3 extends over 15 amino acids. V lost 7 bases, J lost 4 bases, and 6 bases stayed unmatched. In DNA form, the CDR3 reads TGTGCCAGTACCCTCTGGACTAGCGGCACCGGGGAGCTGTTTTTT. Amino acids: CASTLWTSGTGELFF. Using reference TRBV19 and TRBJ2-2 for the parts outside the CDR3, the full variable domain is DGGITQSPKYLFRKEGQNVTLSCEQNLNHDAMYWYRQDPGQGLRLIYYSQIVNDFQKGDIAEGYSVSREKKESFPLTVTSAQKNPTAFYLCASTLWTSGTGELFFGEGSRLTVL.

This sequence joins TRBV6-2 or TRBV6-3 and TRBJ2-1; D gene ambiguous. The CDR3 is 14 residues long. The germline V gene has CDR1 MNHEY and CDR2 SVGEGT. V lost 3 bases and J lost 0, with 6 bases in between. CDR3 nucleotide sequence: TGTGCCAGCAGTTATTCTAGCTCCTACAATGAGCAGTTCTTC. Its protein product is CASSYSSSYNEQFF.

V is TRBV2 and J is TRBJ1-1, with D hard to call. Per germline, CDR1 SNHLY and CDR2 FYNNEI. The ends were cut back, 2 bases at V and 6 bases at J, with 10 bases in the middle. This CDR3 has 13 residues. The DNA of the CDR3 is TGTGCCAGCAGTGAATGGGTGAGGTCTGAAGCTTTCTTT. It specifies CASSEWVRSEAFF.

The J gene is TRBJ1-2, the V gene TRBV24-1; D call uncertain. CDR3 length: 13 residues. Trimming took 5 bases from V and 5 from J, leaving 11 bases between them. Per germline, CDR1 KGHDR and CDR2 SFDVKD. DNA for the CDR3: TGTGCCACCAGTGGCGAGGGTTGGTATGGCTACACCTTC. Translating gives CATSGEGWYGYTF.

Remarks on this clone: A junction end diverges from the germline sequence, so it may reflect a read error. The chain joins TRBV28 to TRBJ2-1, with D hard to call. Germline CDR1 is MDHEN and CDR2 is SYDVKM. The CDR3 loop spans 11 amino acids. CDR3: CASSSLVKWIF. The CDR3 DNA sequence: TGTGCCAGCAGTTCCCTAGTAAAATGGATCTTC.